This is a list of T cell receptor beta chains from one sample in a study of T cell clonotyping in hematopoietic cell transplantation. Assay used: immunoSEQ multiplex PCR; TCRdb lists only in-frame clones, some missing. The sample contains about 15,000 clones, 85% to 90% of which appear only once. The sample taken for sequencing was peripheral blood mononuclear cells. All receptors come from a man aged 45-65 years in good health. Some clones in this sample may be carry-over from other donors' samples. CDR3s include the opening cysteine and the closing phenylalanine or tryptophan. The D gene is left open where the match is weak. Part of the rows lack a size; the others show once, few, many or a class for expanded clones.

D gene	CDR3 length	V gene	J gene	clone size	CDR3 DNA	CDR3 protein
.	10	TRBV6-4	TRBJ2-7	once	TGTGCCAGCAGAGTCTACGAGCAGTACTTC	CASRVYEQYF
.	16	TRBV19	TRBJ2-4	once	TGTGCCAGTAGTATTATAGGGACCATAGCCAAAAACATTCAGTACTTC	CASSIIGTIAKNIQYF
.	12	TRBV7-6	TRBJ1-3	.	TGTGCCAGCAGCTTAATTGGTAACACCATATATTTT	CASSLIGNTIYF
.	15	TRBV5-6	TRBJ2-7	.	TGTGCCAGCAGCTTGCGAAAGGGGCTCCACTACGAGCAGTACTTC	CASSLRKGLHYEQYF
TRBD1	13	TRBV28	TRBJ1-2	.	TGTGCCAGCAGTTTATTCCAGGGGGGTGGCTACACCTTC	CASSLFQGGGYTF
TRBD1	15	TRBV18	TRBJ1-4	once	TGTGCCAGCTCATCGGACAGGGGATTAAATGAAAAACTGTTTTTT	CASSSDRGLNEKLFF
.	12	TRBV30	TRBJ1-2	.	TGTGCCTGGAGTGTAGAAGGGCATGGCTACACCTTC	CAWSVEGHGYTF
.	13	TRBV7-6	TRBJ1-5	.	TGTGCCAGCTCAGGCGGAGGCCATCGGCCCCAGCATTTT	CASSGGGHRPQHF
TRBD1	15	TRBV2	TRBJ1-4	.	TGTGCCAGCAGTTCGTCAGGGGGGTCTGGTGAAAAACTGTTTTTT	CASSSSGGSGEKLFF
TRBD1	14	TRBV7-3	TRBJ1-6	.	TGTGCCAGCAGCTTGGACAGGGTTAATTCACCCCTCCACTTT	CASSLDRVNSPLHF
.	13	TRBV5-4	TRBJ1-2	.	TGTGCCAGCACCGGCGGGGGGAACTATGGCTACACCTTC	CASTGGGNYGYTF
.	12	TRBV2	TRBJ2-7	.	TGTGCCAGCAGTGACAAGTCCTACGAGCAGTACTTC	CASSDKSYEQYF
.	14	TRBV5-1	TRBJ2-2	few	TGCGCCAGCAGCTTGCCTAGCGACACCGGGGAGCTGTTTTTT	CASSLPSDTGELFF
.	12	TRBV7-9	TRBJ1-1	.	TGTGCCAGCAGCTTATTGAACACTGAAGCTTTCTTT	CASSLLNTEAFF
.	14	TRBV4-3	TRBJ1-3	.	TGCGCCAGCAGCCTGGGGGTCGCAGGAAACACCATATATTTT	CASSLGVAGNTIYF
.	16	TRBV5-7	TRBJ2-7	.	TGTGCCAGCAGCTTGACGGGCCTAAACCCCTCCTACGAGCAGTACTTC	CASSLTGLNPSYEQYF
.	14	TRBV30	TRBJ2-1	.	TGTGCCTGGAGTAGACTCACCGGGACCCCGTGGCCGTTCTTC	CAWSRLTGTPWPFF
.	13	TRBV6-1	TRBJ1-2	.	TGTGCCAGCACTCCCACCGGGACATATGGCTACACCTTC	CASTPTGTYGYTF
TRBD2	14	TRBV9	TRBJ2-7	.	TGTGCCAGCAACCCCAGCGGGGCCTCCTACGAGCAGTACTTC	CASNPSGASYEQYF
.	15	TRBV2	TRBJ2-1	.	TGTGCCAGCAGTGACGGGAAATTATCCTACAATGAGCAGTTCTTC	CASSDGKLSYNEQFF
TRBD1	13	TRBV6-5	TRBJ1-1	.	TGTGCCAGCAGGCAGGGGGCTTACACTGAAGCTTTCTTT	CASRQGAYTEAFF
.	14	TRBV4-2	TRBJ2-4	.	TGTGCCAGCAGCCCCGGGAAAGGAGGGAACATTCAGTACTTC	CASSPGKGGNIQYF
TRBD2	16	TRBV7-8	TRBJ2-7	.	TGTGCCAGCAGCTTAGTTGCAGCGGGGGTCGTCTACGAGCAGTACTTC	CASSLVAAGVVYEQYF
TRBD2	15	TRBV29-1	TRBJ2-3	.	TGCAGCGTTGAAGATCGCCGGGGGGTAGGAGATACGCAGTATTTT	CSVEDRRGVGDTQYF
.	13	TRBV27	TRBJ2-7	.	TGTGCCAGCAGTTTATCCGGGGTCACTGAGCAGTACTTC	CASSLSGVTEQYF
.	12	TRBV11-3	TRBJ1-1	.	TGTGCCAGCTTAGGCCGGTCGGCTGAAGCTTTCTTT	CASLGRSAEAFF
TRBD2	15	TRBV5-1	TRBJ2-1	.	TGCGCCAGCAGCTTGGAGGGGCGGGGGGTCAATGAGCAGTTCTTC	CASSLEGRGVNEQFF
.	14	TRBV6-5	TRBJ1-6	.	TGTGCCAGCAGCCGGGAAAGGGGGAATTCACCCCTCCACTTT	CASSRERGNSPLHF
.	10	TRBV30	TRBJ1-2	.	TGTGCCTGGAGGCGACAGGGCTACACCTTC	CAWRRQGYTF
.	16	TRBV4-3	TRBJ2-2	.	TGCGCCAGCAGCCAAGAAGTGGGCAGGAACACCGGGGAGCTGTTTTTT	CASSQEVGRNTGELFF
.	14	TRBV4-1	TRBJ2-7	.	TGCGCCAGCAGCCCCAGGGACCTCCTCGGGGAGCAGTACTTC	CASSPRDLLGEQYF
.	14	TRBV6-5	TRBJ1-6	.	TGTGCCAGCAGTTTGCAAGAGGATAATTCACCCCTCCACTTT	CASSLQEDNSPLHF
.	15	TRBV9	TRBJ2-7	.	TGTGCCAGCAGCGTATTGGAGGACTGGTCCTACGAGCAGTACTTC	CASSVLEDWSYEQYF